The present T cell receptor beta chain was sequenced within a study of early T cells in non-severe SARS-CoV-2 infection. Individual cDNA molecules each received unique molecular identifiers attached to them. TCRdb fed the 5' RACE reads into MiXCR, producing one record per CDR3 protein. The table includes around 67,000 distinct CDR3 sequences, 11% detected once. V was clipped by 1 base and J by 8 bases, with 9 bases between them. Looked up from germline, CDR1 is SEHNR and CDR2 is FQNEAQ (reference sequence). This CDR3 is built from 13 residues. The TCR originated in an adult who was a healthcare worker with PCR-confirmed SARS-CoV-2 infection or an uninfected control (not recorded which). The chain has TRBV7-9 and TRBJ2-1; the D gene is possibly TRBD1 (5 bases). Specimen: whole blood, collected at baseline. CDR3 in DNA: TGTGCCAGCAGCTTAGTGTCAGGGTATGAGCAGTTCTTC. It encodes CASSLVSGYEQFF. Based on the CDR3 plus reference TRBV7-9 and TRBJ2-1, the full variable domain is DTGVSQNPRHKITKRGQNVTFRCDPISEHNRLYWYRQTLGQGPEFLTYFQNEAQLEKSRLLSDRFSAERPKGSFSTLEIQRTEQGDSAMYLCASSLVSGYEQFFGPGTRLTVL.